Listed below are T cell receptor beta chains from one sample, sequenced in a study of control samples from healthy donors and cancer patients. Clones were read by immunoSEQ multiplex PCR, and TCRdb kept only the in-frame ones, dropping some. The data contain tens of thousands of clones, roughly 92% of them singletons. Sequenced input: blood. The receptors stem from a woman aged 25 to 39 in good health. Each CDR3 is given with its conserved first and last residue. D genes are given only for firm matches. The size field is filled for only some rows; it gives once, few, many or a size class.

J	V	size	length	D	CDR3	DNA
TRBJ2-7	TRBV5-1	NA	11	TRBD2	CASRREYEQYF	TGCGCCAGCAGGCGGGAGTACGAGCAGTACTTC
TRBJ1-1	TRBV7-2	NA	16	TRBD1	CASSSGGGARYTEAFF	TGTGCCAGCAGCTCCGGAGGGGGCGCTCGTTACACTGAAGCTTTCTTT
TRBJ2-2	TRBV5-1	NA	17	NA	CASSLYGSQVNTGELFF	TGCGCCAGCAGCTTGTACGGCTCCCAGGTGAACACCGGGGAGCTGTTTTTT
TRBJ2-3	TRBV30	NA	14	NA	CAWSVELVTDTQYF	TGTGCCTGGAGTGTAGAGCTGGTTACAGATACGCAGTATTTT
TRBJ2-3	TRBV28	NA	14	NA	CASSSGVHTDTQYF	TGTGCCAGCAGCTCCGGGGTGCACACAGATACGCAGTATTTT
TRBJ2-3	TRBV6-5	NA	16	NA	CASSYSWGKLGDTQYF	TGTGCCAGCAGTTACTCGTGGGGTAAACTCGGAGATACGCAGTATTTT
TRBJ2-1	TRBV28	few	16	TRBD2	CASSLGGTSSYNEQFF	TGTGCCAGCAGTTTGGGAGGGACCAGCTCCTACAATGAGCAGTTCTTC
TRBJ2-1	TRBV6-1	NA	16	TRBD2	CASSEVPSGAYNEQFF	TGTGCCAGCAGTGAAGTCCCTAGCGGAGCCTACAATGAGCAGTTCTTC
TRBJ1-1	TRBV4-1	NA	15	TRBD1	CASSTRQGANTEAFF	TGCGCCAGCAGCACACGACAGGGGGCGAACACTGAAGCTTTCTTT
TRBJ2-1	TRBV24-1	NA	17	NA	CATSDHKGPVSYNEQFF	TGTGCCACCAGTGATCACAAAGGGCCAGTCTCCTACAATGAGCAGTTCTTC
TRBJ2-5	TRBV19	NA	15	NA	CASSWTAGAGETQYF	TGTGCCAGTAGTTGGACCGCGGGGGCCGGAGAGACCCAGTACTTC